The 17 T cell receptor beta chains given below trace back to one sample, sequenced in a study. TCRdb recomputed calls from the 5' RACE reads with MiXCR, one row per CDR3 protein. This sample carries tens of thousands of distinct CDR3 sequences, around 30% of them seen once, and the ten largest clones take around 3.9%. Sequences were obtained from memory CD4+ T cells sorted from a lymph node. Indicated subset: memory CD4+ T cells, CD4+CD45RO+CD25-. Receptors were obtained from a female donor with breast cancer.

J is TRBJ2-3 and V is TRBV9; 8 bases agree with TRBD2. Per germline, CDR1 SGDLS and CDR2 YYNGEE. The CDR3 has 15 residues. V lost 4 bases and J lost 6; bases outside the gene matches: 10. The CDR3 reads CASSTQVAGKDTQYF. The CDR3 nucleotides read TGTGCCAGCAGCACCCAGGTAGCGGGAAAGGATACGCAGTATTTT.

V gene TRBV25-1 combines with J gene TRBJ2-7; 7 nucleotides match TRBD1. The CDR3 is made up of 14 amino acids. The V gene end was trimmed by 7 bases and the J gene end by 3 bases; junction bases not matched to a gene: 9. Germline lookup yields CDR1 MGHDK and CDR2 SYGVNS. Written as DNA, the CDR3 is TGTGCCAGCAACCGACAGGGCAGACACTACGAGCAGTACTTC. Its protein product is CASNRQGRHYEQYF.

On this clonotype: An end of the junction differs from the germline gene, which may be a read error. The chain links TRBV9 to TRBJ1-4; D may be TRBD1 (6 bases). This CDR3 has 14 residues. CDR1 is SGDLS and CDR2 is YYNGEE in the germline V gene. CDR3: CASSTGGGAEKPFF. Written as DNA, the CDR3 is TGTGCCAGCAGCACCGGGGGGGGCGCTGAAAAACCGTTTTTT.

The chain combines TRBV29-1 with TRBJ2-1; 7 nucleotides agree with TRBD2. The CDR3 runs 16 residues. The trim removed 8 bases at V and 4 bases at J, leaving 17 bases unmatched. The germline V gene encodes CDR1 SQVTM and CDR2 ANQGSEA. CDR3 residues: CSTTRKAGPPYNEQFF. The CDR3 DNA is TGCAGCACCACCCGAAAAGCGGGACCCCCGTACAATGAGCAGTTCTTC.

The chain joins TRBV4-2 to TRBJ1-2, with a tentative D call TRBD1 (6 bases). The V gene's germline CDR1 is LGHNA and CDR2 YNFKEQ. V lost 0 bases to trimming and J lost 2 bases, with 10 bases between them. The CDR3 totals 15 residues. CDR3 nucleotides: TGTGCCAGCAGCCAAGATCAAACAGGGAACTATGGCTACACCTTC. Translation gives CASSQDQTGNYGYTF.

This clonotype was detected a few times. The CDR3 DNA follows: TGTGCCAGCAGTTACGGTCCTGGGCGGGACTCCTACGAGCAGTACTTC. Encoded protein: CASSYGPGRDSYEQYF. J is TRBJ2-7 and V is TRBV6-5; maybe TRBD2 (6 bases). In germline, CDR1 is MNHEY, CDR2 SVGAGI. There are 16 residues in the CDR3. Trimming took 2 bases from V and 0 from J, leaving 14 bases between them.

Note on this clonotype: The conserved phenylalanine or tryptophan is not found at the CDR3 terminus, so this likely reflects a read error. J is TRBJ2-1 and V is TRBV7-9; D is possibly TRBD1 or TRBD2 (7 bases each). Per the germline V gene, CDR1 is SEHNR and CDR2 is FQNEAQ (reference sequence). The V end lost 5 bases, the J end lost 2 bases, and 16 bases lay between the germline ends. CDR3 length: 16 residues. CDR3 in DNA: TGTGCCAGCAGCCCCGGGGAGGGGGCTCCCTACAATGAGCAGTTCCTC. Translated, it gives CASSPGEGAPYNEQFL.

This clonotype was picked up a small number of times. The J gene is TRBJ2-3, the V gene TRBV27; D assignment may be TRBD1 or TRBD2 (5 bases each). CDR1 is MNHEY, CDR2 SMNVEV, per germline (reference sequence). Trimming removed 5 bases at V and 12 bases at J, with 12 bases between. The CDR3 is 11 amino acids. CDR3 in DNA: TGTGCCAGCAGTCAGGGACCCGGCCAGTATTTT. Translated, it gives CASSQGPGQYF.

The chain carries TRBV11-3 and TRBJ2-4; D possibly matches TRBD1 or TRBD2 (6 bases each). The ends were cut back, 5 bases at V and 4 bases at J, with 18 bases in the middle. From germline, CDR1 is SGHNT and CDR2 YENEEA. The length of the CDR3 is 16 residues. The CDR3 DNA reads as TGTGCCAGCAGCCACCGGAGTGGGGGGCCTAAAAACATTCAGTACTTC. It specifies CASSHRSGGPKNIQYF.

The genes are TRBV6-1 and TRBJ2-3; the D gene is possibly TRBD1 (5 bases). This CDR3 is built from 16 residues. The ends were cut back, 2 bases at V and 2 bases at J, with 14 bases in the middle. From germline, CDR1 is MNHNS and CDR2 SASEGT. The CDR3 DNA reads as TGTGCCAGCAGTGAAAGGGGTGGGCGACCCACAGATACGCAGTATTTT. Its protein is CASSERGGRPTDTQYF.

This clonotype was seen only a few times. CDR3 residues: CASSPGQSNYGYTF. The CDR3 DNA reads TGTGCCAGCAGTCCTGGACAGTCTAACTATGGCTACACCTTC. The V call is TRBV27, the J call TRBJ1-2, with D possibly TRBD1 on 6 matching bases. V was trimmed by 5 bases and J by 0 bases, leaving 10 bases between them. The germline gives CDR1 MNHEY, CDR2 SMNVEV (reference sequence). CDR3 size: 14 residues.

CDR3 coding DNA: TGTGCCAGCAGTTACTCGAGTAGCACAGATACGCAGTATTTT. Translation gives CASSYSSSTDTQYF. The chain recombines TRBV6-5 with TRBJ2-3; D not certain. Germline values: CDR1 MNHEY, CDR2 SVGAGI. The CDR3 runs to 14 residues. V lost 0 bases, J lost 0 bases, and 4 bases lay in between.

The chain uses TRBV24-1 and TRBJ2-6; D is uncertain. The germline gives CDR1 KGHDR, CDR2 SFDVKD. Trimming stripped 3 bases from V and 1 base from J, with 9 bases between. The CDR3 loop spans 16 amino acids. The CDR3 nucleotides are TGTGCCACCAGTGATCCCCGCCCTTCTGGGGCCAACGTCCTGACTTTC. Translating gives CATSDPRPSGANVLTF.

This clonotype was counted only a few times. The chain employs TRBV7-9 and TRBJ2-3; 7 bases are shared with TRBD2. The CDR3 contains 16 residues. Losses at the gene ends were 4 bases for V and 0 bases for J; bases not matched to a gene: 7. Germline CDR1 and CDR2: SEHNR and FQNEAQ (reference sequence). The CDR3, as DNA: TGTGCCAGCAGCTCCCAACTAGCGTCGAGCACAGATACGCAGTATTTT. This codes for CASSSQLASSTDTQYF.

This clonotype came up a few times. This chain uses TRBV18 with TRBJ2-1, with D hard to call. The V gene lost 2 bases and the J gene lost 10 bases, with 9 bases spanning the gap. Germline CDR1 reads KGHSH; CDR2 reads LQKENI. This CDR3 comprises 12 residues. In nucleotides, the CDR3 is TGTGCCAGCTCACCAATTGACGGAGAGCAGTTCTTC. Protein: CASSPIDGEQFF.

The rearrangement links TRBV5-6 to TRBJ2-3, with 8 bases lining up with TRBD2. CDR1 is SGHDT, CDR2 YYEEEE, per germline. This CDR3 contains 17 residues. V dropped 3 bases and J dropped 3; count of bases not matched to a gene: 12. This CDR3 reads CASSSPGTRVLTDTQYF. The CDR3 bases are TGTGCCAGCAGCTCCCCCGGGACTAGGGTCTTAACAGATACGCAGTATTTT. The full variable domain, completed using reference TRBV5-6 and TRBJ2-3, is DAGVTQSPTHLIKTRGQQVTLRCSPKSGHDTVSWYQQALGQGPQFIFQYYEEEERQRGNFPDRFSGHQFPNYSSELNVNALLLGDSALYLCASSSPGTRVLTDTQYFGPGTRLTVL.

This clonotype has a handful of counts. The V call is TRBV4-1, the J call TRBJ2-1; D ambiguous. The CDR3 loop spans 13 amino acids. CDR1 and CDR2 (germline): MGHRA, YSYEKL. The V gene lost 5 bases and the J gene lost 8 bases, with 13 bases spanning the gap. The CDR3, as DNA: TGCGCCAGCAGCGAGTGGGCTAGGGATGAGCAGTTCTTC. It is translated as CASSEWARDEQFF.